Below, 27 T cell receptor beta chains from the same sample are listed, as sequenced in a study of T cell responses to AZD1222 COVID-19 vaccine. Produced via immunoSEQ multiplex PCR; TCRdb's table is partial and in-frame only. This table holds 150,000 to 200,000 clones, roughly 87% found once. Material: peripheral blood, obtained 28 days after the second AZD1222 dose. The receptors here all came from an adult who received the AZD1222 COVID-19 vaccine.

This clone appeared once. The genes are TRBV7-2 and TRBJ2-2, with TRBD2 as a possible D gene (5 bases). Trimming removed 2 bases from V and 6 bases from J, with 13 bases in between. CDR3 length: 15 amino acids. Germline V lookup: CDR1 SGHTA, CDR2 FQGNSA. CDR3 nucleotides: TGTGCCAGCAGCTTATGGGTGGGAGCCGCCGGGGAGCTGTTTTTT. Protein product: CASSLWVGAAGELFF.

V usage is TRBV5-1 and J usage is TRBJ1-2; no clear D. Trimming left V 2 bases short and J 1 base short, with 15 bases between. The CDR3 runs to 16 residues. Germline V gene lookup returns CDR1 SGHRS and CDR2 YFSETQ. CDR3 protein: CASSLSLETVNYGYTF. The CDR3 DNA is TGCGCCAGCAGCTTAAGTTTAGAGACGGTTAACTATGGCTACACCTTC.

Note on this clone: The sample carries other DNA sequences with the same CDR3. CDR3 sequence (DNA): TGTGCCTGGAGTGTGTCAGGAAATCAGCCCCAGCATTTT. Its translation is CAWSVSGNQPQHF. This chain connects TRBV30 to TRBJ1-5; D call uncertain. V was trimmed by 0 bases and J by 4 bases, leaving 7 bases between them. CDR1 and CDR2 from the germline V gene are GTSNPN and SVGIG (reference sequence). The CDR3 is made up of 13 amino acids.

CDR3 sequence reads: CASTGVPGSPLHF. The CDR3 bases are TGTGCCAGCACAGGGGTCCCCGGTTCACCCCTCCACTTT. J is TRBJ1-6 and V is TRBV12-3 or TRBV12-4; D possibly corresponds to TRBD1 (6 bases). V lost 7 bases, J lost 9 bases, and 13 bases lay in between. CDR3 length: 13 amino acids.

The rearrangement joins TRBV5-1 to TRBJ1-1; D is uncertain. V was pared by 0 bases and J by 1 base, with 4 bases between. Germline lookup yields CDR1 SGHRS and CDR2 YFSETQ. This CDR3 has 13 residues. The CDR3 bases are TGCGCCAGCAGCTTGGCACCGAACACTGAAGCTTTCTTT. Its translation is CASSLAPNTEAFF.

This clone was recorded only once. The chain links TRBV6-6 to TRBJ2-3; a possible D gene is TRBD2 (7 bases). CDR3 length equals 14 residues. The germline V gene encodes CDR1 MNHNY and CDR2 SVGAGI (reference sequence). V shed 8 bases and J shed 7 bases, with 19 bases lying between them. Written as DNA, the CDR3 is TGTGCCAGCTGGGCTGTGGGGGGGCCGTATACGCAGTATTTT. Amino acids: CASWAVGGPYTQYF.

As for this clone: The sample holds other DNA sequences that translate to the same CDR3. V usage is TRBV18 and J usage is TRBJ2-5; D is unclear. From germline, CDR1 is KGHSH and CDR2 LQKENI. This CDR3 contains 13 residues. V was cut by 3 bases and J by 0 bases, with 5 bases left in between. The CDR3 region has the DNA TGTGCCAGCTCACCCGGATACCAAGAGACCCAGTACTTC. Translated: CASSPGYQETQYF.

V and J are TRBV28 and TRBJ1-5; 8 positions agree with TRBD1. Germline-derived CDR1 and CDR2 are MDHEN and SYDVKM. Trimming at V came to 7 bases and at J to 0 bases, leaving 5 bases not matched to a gene. This CDR3 is built from 15 residues. CDR3 protein: CASTRDRGSNQPQHF. Written as DNA, the CDR3 is TGTGCCAGCACCAGAGACAGGGGTAGCAATCAGCCCCAGCATTTT.

The rearrangement joins TRBV7-9 to TRBJ1-5; no definite D call. V gave up 4 bases and J gave up 0 bases, with 16 bases separating them. The CDR3 covers 17 residues. Looked up from germline, CDR1 is SEHNR and CDR2 is FQNEAQ (reference sequence). CDR3 sequence: CASSSNRPEHSNQPQHF. As DNA, the CDR3 is TGTGCCAGCAGCTCCAATCGCCCAGAACATAGCAATCAGCCCCAGCATTTT. Combining the CDR3 with reference TRBV7-9 and TRBJ1-5 gives the whole variable domain DTGVSQNPRHKITKRGQNVTFRCDPISEHNRLYWYRQTLGQGPEFLTYFQNEAQLEKSRLLSDRFSAERPKGSFSTLEIQRTEQGDSAMYLCASSSNRPEHSNQPQHFGDGTRLSIL.

This sequence joins TRBV18 and TRBJ1-3; possible D gene TRBD1, 5 bases. V shed 0 bases and J shed 4 bases, with 7 bases lying between them. The CDR3 extends over 14 amino acids. Germline CDR1 is KGHSH and CDR2 is LQKENI. The CDR3 reads CASSPPAGGNTIYF. The CDR3 region has the DNA TGTGCCAGCTCACCACCGGCAGGGGGAAACACCATATATTTT.

The chain has TRBV10-2 and TRBJ1-1; D uncertain. Per germline, CDR1 WSHSY and CDR2 SAAADI. The CDR3 has 17 amino acids. V was clipped by 4 bases and J by 6 bases, with 24 bases between them. In nucleotides, the CDR3 is TGCGCCAGCAGTGCAGTGAACCGAGGTAGATGGCAGGCTGAAGCTTTCTTT. It translates to CASSAVNRGRWQAEAFF.

V is TRBV10-1 and J is TRBJ2-1; no firm D call. The V end lost 3 bases, the J end lost 3 bases, and 12 bases lay between the germline ends. Germline-derived CDR1 and CDR2 are WNHNN and SYGVQD (reference sequence). The CDR3 totals 15 residues. The DNA for the CDR3 is TGCGCCAGCAGTGATGGCACCAAGCTCTACAATGAGCAGTTCTTC. Its translation: CASSDGTKLYNEQFF.

The chain couples TRBV19 to TRBJ1-3; D is possibly TRBD1 (6 bases). Germline CDR1 and CDR2: LNHDA and SQIVND (reference sequence). Trimming took off 5 bases at V and 4 bases at J, with 15 bases between the two ends. The CDR3 extends over 15 amino acids. The DNA of the CDR3 is TGTGCCAGTAGTCCCACCGGGACACCCGGAAACACCATATATTTT. Its translation is CASSPTGTPGNTIYF.

The rearrangement uses TRBV10-3 and TRBJ1-2; unclear D gene. Germline CDR1 and CDR2: ENHRY and SYGVKD. The CDR3 is made up of 14 amino acids. V was shortened by 2 bases and J by 5 bases, with 12 bases between the two germline ends. The CDR3 sequence is CAISEPPGGYGYTF. The CDR3 DNA reads TGTGCCATCAGTGAGCCCCCAGGCGGATATGGCTACACCTTC.

The rearrangement uses TRBV2 and TRBJ1-5; the D is unclear. The CDR3 sequence is 10 residues long. Germline values: CDR1 SNHLY, CDR2 FYNNEI. V lost 6 bases and J lost 15, with 12 bases in between. CDR3 nucleotide sequence: TGTGCCAGCAGCCGGGTCTTGTTGCATTTT. Its translation is CASSRVLLHF.

This clone was seen once. The J gene is TRBJ2-7, the V gene TRBV24-1; the D is unclear. Deletions cut 0 bases from V and 3 bases from J, with 5 bases between. The germline V gene has CDR1 KGHDR and CDR2 SFDVKD. The CDR3 totals 13 residues. The CDR3 loop is CATSDLGSYEQYF. The DNA for the CDR3 is TGTGCCACCAGTGATTTGGGCAGCTACGAGCAGTACTTC.

The chain has TRBV5-1 and TRBJ1-6, with D uncertain. Germline V gene lookup returns CDR1 SGHRS and CDR2 YFSETQ. The ends were cut back, 4 bases at V and 14 bases at J, with 19 bases in the middle. This CDR3 has 14 amino acids. Written as DNA, the CDR3 is TGCGCCAGCAGCCCCGCGGCCGCCGAGCGGGCCCTCCACTTT. Translation gives CASSPAAAERALHF.

The V gene is TRBV30, the J gene TRBJ1-4; no clear D gene. Trimming took 2 bases from V and 3 from J, leaving 10 bases between them. The CDR3 contains 14 residues. Germline V gene data show CDR1 as GTSNPN and CDR2 as SVGIG (reference sequence). CDR3 region: CAWSRGGANEKLFF. CDR3 bases: TGTGCCTGGAGTCGTGGCGGAGCTAATGAAAAACTGTTTTTT.

The J gene is TRBJ2-7, the V gene TRBV27; tentative D call: TRBD1 (5 bases). Germline assignment: CDR1 MNHEY and CDR2 SMNVEV (reference sequence). This CDR3 has 15 amino acids. Trimming took off 3 bases at V and 0 bases at J, with 12 bases between the two ends. The CDR3 loop reads CASSFAAGFSYEQYF. For the CDR3, the DNA is TGTGCCAGCAGTTTCGCCGCAGGGTTCTCCTACGAGCAGTACTTC.

The rearrangement joins TRBV28 to TRBJ1-6; D unclear. From germline, CDR1 is MDHEN and CDR2 SYDVKM. CDR3 length: 16 amino acids. The V and J ends lost 4 bases and 6 bases respectively, with 16 bases between them. This chain's CDR3 is CASSSPITPSNSPLHF. The CDR3 bases are TGTGCCAGCAGTTCCCCCATCACTCCGAGTAATTCACCCCTCCACTTT. Complete variable domain (other parts from reference TRBV28 and TRBJ1-6): DVKVTQSSRYLVKRTGEKVFLECVQDMDHENMFWYRQDPGLGLRLIYFSYDVKMKEKGDIPEGYSVSREKKERFSLILESASTNQTSMYLCASSSPITPSNSPLHFGNGTRLTVT.

This chain joins TRBV7-2 and TRBJ2-2; no firm D call. Germline CDR1 reads SGHTA; CDR2 reads FQGNSA. The germline V and J ends were trimmed by 1 base and 5 bases, with 8 bases remaining between them. This CDR3 is 14 amino acids long. CDR3 DNA sequence: TGTGCCAGCAGCTTAGTTCTGGCGACCGGGGAGCTGTTTTTT. Its protein product is CASSLVLATGELFF.

The rearrangement joins TRBV28 to TRBJ1-2; D is perhaps TRBD1 (5 bases). V was cut by 11 bases and J by 2 bases, with 9 bases left in between. Germline values: CDR1 MDHEN, CDR2 SYDVKM. CDR3 length: 11 amino acids. CDR3 protein: CASWDNYGYTF. The CDR3 DNA is TGTGCCTCCTGGGACAACTATGGCTACACCTTC.

V and J are TRBV11-2 and TRBJ2-7; D is ambiguous. V shed 3 bases and J shed 2 bases, with 8 bases lying between them. The germline CDR1 and CDR2 sequences are SGHAT and FQNNGV. The CDR3 has 13 amino acids. The CDR3 sequence is CASSFSDTYEQYF. The CDR3 coding sequence is TGTGCCAGCAGCTTTTCGGATACCTACGAGCAGTACTTC. Using reference TRBV11-2 and TRBJ2-7 for the parts outside the CDR3, the full variable domain is EAGVAQSPRYKIIEKRQSVAFWCNPISGHATLYWYQQILGQGPKLLIQFQNNGVVDDSQLPKDRFSAERLKGVDSTLKIQPAKLEDSAVYLCASSFSDTYEQYFGPGTRLTVT.

V usage is TRBV6-5 and J usage is TRBJ1-2, with D possibly matching TRBD1 (6 bases). The CDR3 is made up of 15 amino acids. Trimming removed 4 bases from V and 4 bases from J, with 16 bases in between. The germline V gene has CDR1 MNHEY and CDR2 SVGAGI. CDR3 nucleotide sequence: TGTGCCAGCAGTTCATCAGGGGAGCAGCGCTATGGCTACACCTTC. It codes for CASSSSGEQRYGYTF.

The sample holds one count of this clone. The chain has TRBV6-6 and TRBJ1-3; D not resolved. The ends were cut back, 5 bases at V and 4 bases at J, with 9 bases in the middle. The CDR3 runs to 13 residues. The germline CDR1 and CDR2 sequences are MNHNY and SVGAGI (reference sequence). The CDR3 sequence: CASSALRGNTIYF. DNA of the CDR3: TGTGCCAGCAGTGCCCTAAGAGGAAACACCATATATTTT.

The chain is built from TRBV5-1 and TRBJ2-1; TRBD1 aligns across 8 bases. There are 16 residues in the CDR3. Germline V gene sequence: CDR1 SGHRS, CDR2 YFSETQ. Trimming removed 3 bases from V and 2 bases from J; junction bases left unmatched: 7. The CDR3 bases are TGCGCCAGCAGCTACGGACAGGGAGACACCTACAATGAGCAGTTCTTC. Translated: CASSYGQGDTYNEQFF.

V usage is TRBV7-2 and J usage is TRBJ1-5; 7 bases map to TRBD1. Trimming cost V 5 bases and J 5 bases; bases outside gene matches: 9. The germline gives CDR1 SGHTA, CDR2 FQGNSA. CDR3 length equals 15 residues. The CDR3 spells CASSQQQGRDQPQHF. Here the CDR3 DNA reads TGTGCCAGCAGCCAACAACAGGGGAGGGATCAGCCCCAGCATTTT.